This T cell receptor (beta chain) emerged from a study of cytomegalovirus exposure and HLA in healthy donors. General study findings and limits: As a later analysis showed, a missense DCLRE1C variant was linked to trimming of TCR beta V- and J-genes.

CDR1 is ENHRY and CDR2 is SYGVKD in the germline V gene. The V and J ends lost 9 bases and 7 bases respectively, with 18 bases between them. There are 13 residues in the CDR3. The PCR was carried out with 60 Vbeta primers and 13 Jbeta primers. TCRdb keeps only in-frame clones here, not all; method: immunoSEQ multiplex PCR. The sample includes about 200,000 clones, around 77% of them seen just once. About this clone: Its matching antigen is unknown.

Sequencing input: PBMCs. This sequence was found in a woman in her 30s in good health and CMV-seronegative. V is TRBV10-3 and J is TRBJ1-2, with a weak D call TRBD1 (5 bases). CDR3 residues: CAIGRADGGGYTF. CDR3 in DNA: TGTGCCATTGGACGGGCGGACGGGGGTGGCTACACCTTC.